This TCR beta chain was sequenced during a study of cytomegalovirus exposure and HLA in healthy donors (dated by TCRdb to the late 2010s). In the study overall: According to a later analysis, the 120 or so validation repertoires were produced on the same platform as the 666 repertoires of the first cohort. The study aimed to test whether cataloging public T cell receptors could reveal signatures of past pathogen exposure. To predict cytomegalovirus infection status, the study combined high-throughput TCR immunosequencing, statistical association of individual TCRs with disease status, and machine learning. Along with the approximately 650-subject first cohort, a separate validation cohort of approximately 110 different subjects was used. Findings and caveats that apply to the study as a whole: A later analysis had no HLA typing for the validation cohort, so co-occurrence there was scored across all 110 or so repertoires. In both the original and validation cohorts, the classifier was reported to diagnose cytomegalovirus status with high specificity and sensitivity. While some public TCRs were present in many individuals, most TCR sequences turned up only very rarely across donors. Three of the identified cytomegalovirus-associated TCR beta chains were confirmed in vitro to be specific for cytomegalovirus antigens. In the study, some 180 TCR beta chains were listed as associated with cytomegalovirus. Subsequent analysis determined that TCRs grouped into clusters in the first cohort also showed a tendency toward co-occurrence across the 130 or so validation repertoires, and approximately 93% of cluster scores exceeded 0. The authors suggested that the approach could potentially be extended to other disease states and immunological phenotypes.

Notes on this clone: Its binding antigen is unknown. Per-base qualities were not stored, and no clone one base away is much larger.

The donors belonged to the validation cohort of around 120 subjects, which was separate from the roughly 680-subject first cohort. CDR1 and CDR2 (SEHNR, FQNEAQ) derive from the germline V gene (reference sequence). The CDR3 runs 19 amino acids, cysteine and phenylalanine included. Only CDR3 DNA is held: 57 bases, read in frame from base 1. Trimming accounts for 5 bases at V and 0 bases at J, while the number of junction bases matched to no gene is 6. The library was produced with the immunoSEQ multiplex PCR assay. Regarding the original processing steps: A statistical classification framework was built for diagnosing cytomegalovirus status from the catalog of TCR beta chain sequences. TCRdb limited this immuneACCESS table to in-frame rearrangements with V and J called. A share of clones is missing; checked studies link under half to unresolved V genes, and the rest is unexplained. The V and J calls and the clone size are those of that table, but D and trimming were determined from the DNA. The sample yields 250,000 to 400,000 clones; around 90% were counted once. The top ten hold around 0.88% of the sample.

The sample comprised PBMCs. The receptor's source is a man aged 25-45 years in good health and CMV-seronegative. This chain is built from TRBV7-9 and TRBJ2-2; 16 bases in the junction line up with TRBD2. The bases are TGTGCCAGCAGCCCCCGCGGGACTAGCGGGGGGGCGAACACCGGGGAGCTGTTTTTT. Translated, it reads CASSPRGTSGGANTGELFF.